The next 31 T cell receptor beta chains were all read from a single sample in a study of OX40 agonist ivuxolimab in advanced cancers. Library preparation employed the immunoSEQ multiplex PCR assay. TCRdb provides this immuneACCESS table in a form limited to in-frame rearrangements. Some clones are lacking; in checked studies, under half of them reflect an unresolved V gene, and why the rest are absent is not known. This sample comprises 12,000 or so clones, 65% to 70% of them detected only once. The ten top clones hold 20% to 30% of the sample. The material was CD4+ or CD8+ T cells sorted from blood, obtained in a trial of the OX40 agonist ivuxolimab. The receptors derive from an adult with an advanced solid tumor such as melanoma, head and neck, liver or kidney cancer.

V gene TRBV28 combines with J gene TRBJ1-1; the D is unclear. Trimming shortened V by 3 bases and J by 1 base, and 3 bases separated the two germline ends. Looked up from germline, CDR1 is MDHEN and CDR2 is SYDVKM. This CDR3 spans 12 amino acids. The CDR3 nucleotides are TGTGCCAGCAGTTTTTGGAACACTGAAGCTTTCTTT. Its translation is CASSFWNTEAFF.

This rearrangement joins TRBV7-8 to TRBJ2-1; either TRBD1 or TRBD2 may fit D (5 bases each). V was shortened by 3 bases and J by 2 bases, with 8 bases between the two germline ends. The germline gives CDR1 SGHVS, CDR2 FQNEAQ. CDR3 length: 14 residues. The CDR3 is CASSFRGPYNEQFF. The DNA for the CDR3 is TGTGCCAGCAGCTTTCGGGGACCCTACAATGAGCAGTTCTTC.

The chain employs TRBV7-6 and TRBJ2-7; a possible D gene is TRBD1 (5 bases). The CDR3 extends over 13 amino acids. Trimming pared 5 bases from V and 2 bases from J, leaving 10 bases between. Germline V gene lookup returns CDR1 SGHVS and CDR2 FNYEAQ. The CDR3 is CASSQTVTYEQYF. Written as DNA, the CDR3 is TGTGCCAGCAGCCAGACAGTTACCTACGAGCAGTACTTC.

The chain uses TRBV27 and TRBJ1-2, with unresolved D. The CDR3 runs to 15 residues. Germline assignment: CDR1 MNHEY and CDR2 SMNVEV (reference sequence). V shed 5 bases and J shed 2 bases, with 15 bases lying between them. The CDR3 sequence is CASSPQRPANYGYTF. CDR3 DNA: TGTGCCAGCAGTCCCCAGCGCCCCGCCAACTATGGCTACACCTTC.

The V gene is TRBV28, the J gene TRBJ2-2; 11 bases match TRBD2. CDR3 length equals 20 residues. V dropped 4 bases and J dropped 0; count of bases not matched to a gene: 13. Germline values: CDR1 MDHEN, CDR2 SYDVKM. The CDR3 loop reads CASSSLAGGNPFTNTGELFF. The CDR3, as DNA: TGTGCCAGCAGTTCCTTAGCGGGAGGGAACCCCTTTACGAACACCGGGGAGCTGTTTTTT.

This clone is judged medium-sized. The V and J genes are TRBV5-1 and TRBJ1-1; D is possibly TRBD1 (5 bases). The CDR3 has 13 residues. Germline V CDR1 and CDR2: SGHRS, YFSETQ. Trimming removed 4 bases from V and 5 bases from J, with 12 bases in between. CDR3 in DNA: TGCGCCAGCAGCCCGACAGTGGCGACTGAAGCTTTCTTT. It specifies CASSPTVATEAFF.

This sequence joins TRBV7-9 and TRBJ1-1; D uncertain. Between the trimmed V and J ends, which lost 5 bases and 5 bases, there was a span of 15 bases. Germline-derived CDR1 and CDR2 are SEHNR and FQNEAQ (reference sequence). CDR3 size: 14 residues. CDR3 sequence reads: CASSTAGMRTEAFF. CDR3 in DNA: TGTGCCAGCAGCACAGCAGGTATGCGGACTGAAGCTTTCTTT. The full variable domain, with the rest looked up from reference TRBV7-9 and TRBJ1-1, is DTGVSQNPRHKITKRGQNVTFRCDPISEHNRLYWYRQTLGQGPEFLTYFQNEAQLEKSRLLSDRFSAERPKGSFSTLEIQRTEQGDSAMYLCASSTAGMRTEAFFGQGTRLTVV.

In this sample, this clone is medium-sized. The genes are TRBV7-8 and TRBJ2-3; D is perhaps TRBD2 (6 bases). CDR1 is SGHVS, CDR2 FQNEAQ, per germline. Trimming stripped 7 bases from V and 4 bases from J, with 21 bases between. The CDR3 length is 16 residues. CDR3 protein: CASTSGLYQRSDTQYF. The CDR3 DNA is TGTGCCAGCACCTCGGGACTGTATCAGAGGTCAGATACGCAGTATTTT.

V and J are TRBV29-1 and TRBJ2-3, with 9 nucleotides matching TRBD2. CDR1 and CDR2 from the germline V gene are SQVTM and ANQGSEA. J gave up 5 bases and V 4 bases, and 7 bases lay outside the gene matches. There are 14 residues in the CDR3. The CDR3 region is CSVAAGGPGDTQYF. The CDR3 DNA reads as TGCAGCGTTGCGGCGGGGGGGCCTGGAGATACGCAGTATTTT.

The rearrangement joins TRBV7-9 to TRBJ1-2; the match to TRBD1 covers 10 bases. The CDR3 sequence is 16 residues long. The germline CDR1 and CDR2 sequences are SEHNR and FQNEAQ (reference sequence). Germline trimming cut 7 bases from V and 4 bases from J; bases unmatched to any gene: 12. As DNA, the CDR3 is TGTGCCAGCACAGCCACCCGGGACAGGGGTCTCTATGGCTACACCTTC. This translates into CASTATRDRGLYGYTF. The whole variable domain, filled in from reference TRBV7-9 and TRBJ1-2, reads DTGVSQNPRHKITKRGQNVTFRCDPISEHNRLYWYRQTLGQGPEFLTYFQNEAQLEKSRLLSDRFSAERPKGSFSTLEIQRTEQGDSAMYLCASTATRDRGLYGYTFGSGTRLTVV.

The chain employs TRBV5-4 and TRBJ2-7; 11 bases match TRBD1. This CDR3 is 14 amino acids long. Germline CDR1 is SGHNT and CDR2 is YYREEE (reference sequence). After removal of 4 bases from V and 6 bases from J, the junction contained 6 bases not matched to a gene. CDR3 nucleotide sequence: TGTGCCAGCAGCCCCGGACAGGGGGCGAGCGAGCAGTACTTC. This sequence encodes CASSPGQGASEQYF.

V and J are TRBV6-5 and TRBJ2-7, with no clear D. This CDR3 comprises 13 residues. Germline CDR1 reads MNHEY; CDR2 reads SVGAGI. Trimming cost V 5 bases and J 6 bases, with 14 bases left between them. The DNA of the CDR3 is TGTGCCAGCAGTGAAGAGAATTTGGGCGAGCAGTACTTC. It yields the protein CASSEENLGEQYF.

This chain links TRBV7-3 with TRBJ2-1; 11 bases match TRBD2. V lost 6 bases to trimming and J lost 5 bases; unmatched junction nucleotides: 9. Looked up from germline, CDR1 is SGHTA and CDR2 is FQGTGA. The CDR3 covers 16 residues. This CDR3 reads CASRRVAGGPDNEQFF. The CDR3 DNA is TGTGCCAGCAGACGCGTAGCGGGGGGGCCCGACAATGAGCAGTTCTTC.

This clone has just one count. This chain connects TRBV7-8 to TRBJ2-1; 8 nucleotides agree with TRBD2. CDR1 and CDR2 from the germline V gene are SGHVS and FQNEAQ. With V trimmed by 2 bases and J by 0 bases, 3 bases remained unmatched. This CDR3 contains 16 residues. The CDR3 sequence is CASSLSGSSSYNEQFF. Here the CDR3 DNA reads TGTGCCAGCAGCTTAAGCGGGAGTAGCTCCTACAATGAGCAGTTCTTC.

This clone occurred once. This chain's CDR3 is CASSQGAAGYGYTF. The DNA of the CDR3 is TGCGCCAGCAGCCAAGGAGCCGCCGGTTATGGCTACACCTTC. The rearrangement joins TRBV4-1 to TRBJ1-2; no reliable D call. The ends were cut back, 1 base at V and 5 bases at J, with 11 bases in the middle. The CDR3 has 14 residues. Germline CDR1 MGHRA, CDR2 YSYEKL.

The J gene is TRBJ2-1, the V gene TRBV13; D perhaps matches TRBD1 (5 bases). The length of the CDR3 is 13 residues. CDR1 PRHDT and CDR2 FYEKMQ come from the germline V gene (reference sequence). V lost 3 bases and J lost 7, with 10 bases in between. CDR3 nucleotides: TGTGCCAGCAGCTTGGGGCAGAAAAATGAGCAGTTCTTC. Its protein is CASSLGQKNEQFF.

This clone was seen a few times. J is TRBJ2-2 and V is TRBV2, with 8 nucleotides matching TRBD2. Germline trimming cut 0 bases from V and 8 bases from J; bases unmatched to any gene: 11. Germline V lookup: CDR1 SNHLY, CDR2 FYNNEI. This CDR3 has 17 residues. The CDR3, as DNA: TGTGCCAGCAGTGAAGCGCTGCCGGGAGGGCCTTTGGGGGAGCTGTTTTTT. Its translation: CASSEALPGGPLGELFF.

V is TRBV7-9 and J is TRBJ2-7; unclear D gene. The CDR3 is 13 residues long. V lost 0 bases, J lost 6 bases, and 9 bases lay in between. CDR1 SEHNR and CDR2 FQNEAQ come from the germline V gene (reference sequence). CDR3 nucleotide sequence: TGTGCCAGCAGCTTAGCGATAGGGTCCGAGCAGTACTTC. Amino acids: CASSLAIGSEQYF.

CDR3 sequence reads: CASSLLQGVGAFF. Written as DNA, the CDR3 is TGTGCCAGCAGTTTATTGCAGGGAGTCGGAGCTTTCTTT. V and J are TRBV28 and TRBJ1-1; maybe TRBD1 (5 bases). Germline CDR1 reads MDHEN; CDR2 reads SYDVKM. CDR3 length: 13 residues. The V and J ends lost 1 base and 10 bases respectively, with 13 bases between them.

The chain is built from TRBV13 and TRBJ2-2, with TRBD1 matching over 10 bases. The trim removed 5 bases at V and 5 bases at J, leaving 5 bases unmatched. CDR3 length: 15 residues. Germline values: CDR1 PRHDT, CDR2 FYEKMQ (reference sequence). The CDR3 reads CASSPTGGGTGELFF. The CDR3 nucleotides are TGTGCCAGCAGCCCGACAGGGGGCGGAACCGGGGAGCTGTTTTTT.

The sample holds a few counts of this clone. This sequence joins TRBV14 and TRBJ2-3; a possible D gene is TRBD2 (6 bases). V gave up 3 bases and J gave up 3 bases, with 25 bases separating them. From germline, CDR1 is SGHDN and CDR2 FVKESK. The CDR3 is 19 amino acids. CDR3 sequence: CASSQPQRDSNIGTDTQYF. The CDR3 bases are TGTGCCAGCAGCCAGCCTCAACGGGACTCTAATATCGGGACAGATACGCAGTATTTT.

The chain joins TRBV7-2 to TRBJ1-2, with D possibly TRBD1 on 5 matching bases. CDR1 and CDR2 (germline): SGHTA, FQGNSA. The CDR3 has 15 residues. The ends were cut back, 1 base at V and 6 bases at J, with 15 bases in the middle. CDR3 sequence (DNA): TGTGCCAGCAGCTTAGAGGTCAGGGTGCTGGATGGCTACACCTTC. Its protein product is CASSLEVRVLDGYTF.

J is TRBJ1-2 and V is TRBV9; weak D call: TRBD1 (5 bases). There are 15 residues in the CDR3. Between the trimmed V and J ends, which lost 0 bases and 4 bases, there was a span of 13 bases. In germline, CDR1 is SGDLS, CDR2 YYNGEE. CDR3 region: CASSVVAGGAYGYTF. DNA for the CDR3: TGTGCCAGCAGCGTAGTGGCTGGCGGGGCCTATGGCTACACCTTC.

This clone occurred once. The chain employs TRBV6-5 and TRBJ1-2; 7 bases fit TRBD1. V gave up 0 bases and J gave up 4 bases; unmatched junction bases: 2. The CDR3 is 14 amino acids. The germline V gene encodes CDR1 MNHEY and CDR2 SVGAGI. In DNA form, the CDR3 reads TGTGCCAGCAGTTACTCGGGACAGTCCTATGGCTACACCTTC. It yields the protein CASSYSGQSYGYTF.

This clone was picked up a small number of times. The chain uses TRBV4-3 and TRBJ1-2; D may be TRBD1 (6 bases). Germline CDR1 and CDR2: LGHNA and YSLEER. The CDR3 is 15 amino acids. The V and J ends lost 1 base and 7 bases respectively, with 16 bases between them. Here the CDR3 reads CASSQVVGGGGGYTF. The CDR3 DNA is TGCGCCAGCAGCCAAGTGGTAGGGGGGGGAGGTGGCTACACCTTC.

A remark on this clone: The junction differs from germline at one of its ends, possibly a read error. The V call is TRBV4-1, the J call TRBJ2-1, with TRBD2 matching 13 bases. The CDR3 length is 16 residues. CDR1 MGHRA and CDR2 YSYEKL come from the germline V gene. DNA of the CDR3: TGCGCCAGCAGCCATCCCGGGACTAGCGGGAACAATGAGCAGCTCTTC. Residues: CASSHPGTSGNNEQLF.

V and J are TRBV28 and TRBJ2-7, with D hard to call. Trimming took 6 bases from V and 5 from J, leaving 17 bases between them. This CDR3 is built from 14 residues. Looked up from germline, CDR1 is MDHEN and CDR2 is SYDVKM. In DNA form, the CDR3 reads TGTGCCAGCAGCTTACTCCTTGGTCGGCACGAGCAGTACTTC. Amino acids: CASSLLLGRHEQYF.

V gene TRBV27 combines with J gene TRBJ1-2; D gene uncertain. V gave up 2 bases and J gave up 3 bases, with 7 bases separating them. The CDR3 sequence is 13 residues long. The germline gives CDR1 MNHEY, CDR2 SMNVEV (reference sequence). The CDR3 here is CASSLGEDYGYTF. The DNA for the CDR3 is TGTGCCAGCAGTTTAGGGGAAGACTATGGCTACACCTTC.

CDR3 nucleotide sequence: TGTGCCAGCAGTGTTGCTAGCGGGGGTACCTACGAGCAGTACTTC. This translates into CASSVASGGTYEQYF. The V and J genes are TRBV6-1 and TRBJ2-7; 10 bases map to TRBD2. V shed 4 bases and J 2 bases; nucleotides not matched to a gene: 5. From germline, CDR1 is MNHNS and CDR2 SASEGT. The length of the CDR3 is 15 residues.

The chain couples TRBV19 to TRBJ2-7; 8 bases agree with TRBD2. CDR3 length equals 15 residues. Germline trimming cut 4 bases from V and 7 bases from J; bases unmatched to any gene: 12. In germline, CDR1 is LNHDA, CDR2 SQIVND (reference sequence). CDR3 loop: CASSTLTGLAGEQYF. CDR3 bases: TGTGCCAGTAGTACACTAACTGGACTAGCTGGTGAGCAGTACTTC.

The gene calls are TRBV19 and TRBJ2-7; a weak D match, TRBD2 (6 bases). The CDR3 covers 13 residues. Per germline, CDR1 LNHDA and CDR2 SQIVND (reference sequence). Trimming shortened V by 3 bases and J by 2 bases, and 8 bases separated the two germline ends. This chain's CDR3 is CASSMGGPYEQYF. As DNA, the CDR3 is TGTGCCAGTAGTATGGGGGGACCCTACGAGCAGTACTTC.